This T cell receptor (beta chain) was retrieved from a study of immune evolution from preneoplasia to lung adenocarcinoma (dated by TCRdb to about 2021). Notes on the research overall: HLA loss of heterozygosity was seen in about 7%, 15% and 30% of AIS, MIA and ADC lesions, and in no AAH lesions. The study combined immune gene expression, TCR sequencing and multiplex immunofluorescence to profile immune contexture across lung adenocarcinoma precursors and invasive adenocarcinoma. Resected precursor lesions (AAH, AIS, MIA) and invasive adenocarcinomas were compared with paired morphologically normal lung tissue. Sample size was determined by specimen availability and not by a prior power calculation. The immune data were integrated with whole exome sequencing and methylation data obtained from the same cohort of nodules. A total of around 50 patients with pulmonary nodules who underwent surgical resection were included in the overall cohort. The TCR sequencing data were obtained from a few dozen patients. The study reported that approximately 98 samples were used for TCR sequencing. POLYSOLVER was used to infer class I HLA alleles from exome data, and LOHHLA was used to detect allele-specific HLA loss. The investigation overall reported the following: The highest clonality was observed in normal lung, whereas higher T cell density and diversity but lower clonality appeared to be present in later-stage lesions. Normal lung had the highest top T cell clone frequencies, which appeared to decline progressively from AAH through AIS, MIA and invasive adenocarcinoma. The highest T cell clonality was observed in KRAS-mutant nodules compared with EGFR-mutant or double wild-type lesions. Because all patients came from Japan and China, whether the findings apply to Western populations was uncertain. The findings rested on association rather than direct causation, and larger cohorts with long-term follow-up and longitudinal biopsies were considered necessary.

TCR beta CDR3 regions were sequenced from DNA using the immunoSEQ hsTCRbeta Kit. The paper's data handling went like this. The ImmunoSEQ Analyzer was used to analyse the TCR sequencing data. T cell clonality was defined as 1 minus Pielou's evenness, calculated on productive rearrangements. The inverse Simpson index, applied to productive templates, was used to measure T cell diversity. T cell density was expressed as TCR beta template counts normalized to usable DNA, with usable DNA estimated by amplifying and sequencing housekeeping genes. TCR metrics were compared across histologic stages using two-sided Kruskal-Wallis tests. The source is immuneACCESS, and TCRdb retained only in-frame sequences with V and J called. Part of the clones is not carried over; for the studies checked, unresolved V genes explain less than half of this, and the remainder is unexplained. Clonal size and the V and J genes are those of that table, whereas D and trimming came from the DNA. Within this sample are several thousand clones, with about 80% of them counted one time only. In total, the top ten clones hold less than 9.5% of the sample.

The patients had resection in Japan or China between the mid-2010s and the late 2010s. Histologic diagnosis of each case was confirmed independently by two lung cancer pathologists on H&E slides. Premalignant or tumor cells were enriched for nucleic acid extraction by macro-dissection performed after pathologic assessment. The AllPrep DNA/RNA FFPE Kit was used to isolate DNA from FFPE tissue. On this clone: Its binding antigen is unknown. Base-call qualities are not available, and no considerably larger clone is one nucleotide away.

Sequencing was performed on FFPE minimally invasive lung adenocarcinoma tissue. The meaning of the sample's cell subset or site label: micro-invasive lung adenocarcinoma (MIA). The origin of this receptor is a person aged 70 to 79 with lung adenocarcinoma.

Here is the DNA: TGTGCCACCAGCAGAGGGCAGGGGCCAACAAATCAGCCCCAGCATTTT. It specifies CATSRGQGPTNQPQHF. The chain is made from TRBV15 and TRBJ1-5; TRBD1 could be the D gene, as 6 bases match. The germline V gene (reference sequence) supplies CDR1 LNHNV and CDR2 YYDKDF. The CDR3 sequence holds 16 residues, the cysteine and phenylalanine included. Only CDR3 DNA remains: 48 bases, in frame from the first base. V gives up 1 base and J gives up 4 bases, and the segment between their germline ends measures 14 bases.